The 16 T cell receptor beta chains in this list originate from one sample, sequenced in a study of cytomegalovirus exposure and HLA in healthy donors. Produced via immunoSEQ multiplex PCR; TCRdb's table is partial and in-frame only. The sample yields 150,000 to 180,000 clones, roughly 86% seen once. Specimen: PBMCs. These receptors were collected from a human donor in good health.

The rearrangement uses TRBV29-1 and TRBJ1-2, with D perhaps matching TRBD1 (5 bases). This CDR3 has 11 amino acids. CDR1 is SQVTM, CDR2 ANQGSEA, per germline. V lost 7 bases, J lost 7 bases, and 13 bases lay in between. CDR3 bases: TGCAGCGGTGGGGGGTCTTTTGGCTACACCTTC. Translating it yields CSGGGSFGYTF.

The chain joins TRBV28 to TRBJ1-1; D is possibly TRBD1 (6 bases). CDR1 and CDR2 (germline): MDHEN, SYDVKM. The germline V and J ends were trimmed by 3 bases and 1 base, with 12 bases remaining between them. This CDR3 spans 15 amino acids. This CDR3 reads CASSFAGATNTEAFF. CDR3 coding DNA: TGTGCCAGCAGTTTCGCGGGGGCGACGAACACTGAAGCTTTCTTT.

CDR3 sequence reads: CASRGQTAKNTEAFF. DNA of the CDR3: TGTGCCAGTAGAGGTCAGACAGCGAAGAACACTGAAGCTTTCTTT. V gene TRBV19 combines with J gene TRBJ1-1; weak D call: TRBD1 (5 bases). Trimming pared 6 bases from V and 1 base from J, leaving 15 bases between. This CDR3 spans 15 amino acids. The germline CDR1 and CDR2 sequences are LNHDA and SQIVND (reference sequence).

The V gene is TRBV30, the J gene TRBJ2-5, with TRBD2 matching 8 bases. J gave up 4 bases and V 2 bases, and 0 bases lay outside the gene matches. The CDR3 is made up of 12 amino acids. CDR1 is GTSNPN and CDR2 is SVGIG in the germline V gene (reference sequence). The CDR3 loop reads CAWSTSGETQYF. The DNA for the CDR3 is TGTGCCTGGAGTACTAGCGGAGAGACCCAGTACTTC. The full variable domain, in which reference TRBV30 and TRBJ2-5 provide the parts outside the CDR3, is SQTIHQWPATLVQPVGSPLSLECTVEGTSNPNLYWYRQAAGRGLQLLFYSVGIGQISSEVPQNLSASRPQDRQFILSSKKLLLSDSGFYLCAWSTSGETQYFGPGTRLLVL.

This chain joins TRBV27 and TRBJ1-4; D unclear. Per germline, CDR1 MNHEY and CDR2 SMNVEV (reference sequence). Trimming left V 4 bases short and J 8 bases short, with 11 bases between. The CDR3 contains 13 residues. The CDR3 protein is CASSYVTGEKLFF. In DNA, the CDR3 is TGTGCCAGCAGTTATGTTACGGGGGAAAAACTGTTTTTT.

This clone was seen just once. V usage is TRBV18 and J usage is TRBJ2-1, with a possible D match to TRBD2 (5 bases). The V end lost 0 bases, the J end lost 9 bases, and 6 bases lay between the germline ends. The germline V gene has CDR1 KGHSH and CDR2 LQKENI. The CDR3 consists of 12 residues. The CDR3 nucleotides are TGTGCCAGCTCACCACCTGCGGGTGAGCAGTTCTTC. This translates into CASSPPAGEQFF.

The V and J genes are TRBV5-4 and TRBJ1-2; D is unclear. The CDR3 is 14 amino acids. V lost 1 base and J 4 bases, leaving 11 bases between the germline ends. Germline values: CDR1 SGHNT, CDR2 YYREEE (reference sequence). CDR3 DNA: TGTGCCAGCAGCTTGACACCCGCCTCCTATGGCTACACCTTC. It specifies CASSLTPASYGYTF.

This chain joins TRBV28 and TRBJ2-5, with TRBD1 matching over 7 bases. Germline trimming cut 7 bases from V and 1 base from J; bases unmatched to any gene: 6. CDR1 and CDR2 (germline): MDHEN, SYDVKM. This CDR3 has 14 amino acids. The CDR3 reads CASIRDRAQETQYF. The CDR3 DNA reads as TGTGCCAGCATTCGAGACAGGGCCCAAGAGACCCAGTACTTC.

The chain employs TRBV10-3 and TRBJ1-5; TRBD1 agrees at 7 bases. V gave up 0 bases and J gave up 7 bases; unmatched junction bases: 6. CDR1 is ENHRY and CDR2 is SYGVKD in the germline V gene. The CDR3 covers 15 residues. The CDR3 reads CAISESSGDRQPQHF. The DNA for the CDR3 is TGTGCCATCAGTGAGTCGTCAGGGGACAGACAGCCCCAGCATTTT.

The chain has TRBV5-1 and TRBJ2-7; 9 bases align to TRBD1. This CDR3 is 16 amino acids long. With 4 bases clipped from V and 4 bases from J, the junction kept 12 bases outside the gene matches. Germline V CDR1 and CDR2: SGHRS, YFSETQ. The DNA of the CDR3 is TGCGCCAGCAGCCCTAGCGCCGGGACAGGGACTTACGAGCAGTACTTC. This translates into CASSPSAGTGTYEQYF. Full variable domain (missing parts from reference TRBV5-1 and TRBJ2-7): KAGVTQTPRYLIKTRGQQVTLSCSPISGHRSVSWYQQTPGQGLQFLFEYFSETQRNKGNFPGRFSGRQFSNSRSEMNVSTLELGDSALYLCASSPSAGTGTYEQYFGPGTRLTVT.

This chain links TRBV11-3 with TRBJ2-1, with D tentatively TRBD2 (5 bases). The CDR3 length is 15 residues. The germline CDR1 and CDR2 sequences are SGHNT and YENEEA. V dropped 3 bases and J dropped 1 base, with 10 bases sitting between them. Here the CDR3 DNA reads TGTGCCAGCAGCTTCGGGGAAACGTCCTACAATGAGCAGTTCTTC. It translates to CASSFGETSYNEQFF. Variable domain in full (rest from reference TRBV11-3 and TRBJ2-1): EAGVVQSPRYKIIEKKQPVAFWCNPISGHNTLYWYLQNLGQGPELLIRYENEEAVDDSQLPKDRFSAERLKGVDSTLKIQPAELGDSAVYLCASSFGETSYNEQFFGPGTRLTVL.

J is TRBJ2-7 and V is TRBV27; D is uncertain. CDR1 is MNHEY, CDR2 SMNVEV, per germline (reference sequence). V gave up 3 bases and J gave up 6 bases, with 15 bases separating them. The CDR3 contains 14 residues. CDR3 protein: CASSFGTAATEQYF. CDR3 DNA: TGTGCCAGCAGTTTTGGAACAGCCGCAACCGAGCAGTACTTC.

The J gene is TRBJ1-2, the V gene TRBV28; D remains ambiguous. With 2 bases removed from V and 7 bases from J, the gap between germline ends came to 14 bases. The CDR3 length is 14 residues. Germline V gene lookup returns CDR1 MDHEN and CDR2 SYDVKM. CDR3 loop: CASSLVYGSRGYTF. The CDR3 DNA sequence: TGTGCCAGCAGTTTAGTTTACGGGAGTCGTGGCTACACCTTC.

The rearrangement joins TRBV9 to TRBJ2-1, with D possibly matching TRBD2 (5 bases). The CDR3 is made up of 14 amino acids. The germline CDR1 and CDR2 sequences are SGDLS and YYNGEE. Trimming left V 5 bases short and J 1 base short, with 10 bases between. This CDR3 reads CASSASSSYNEQFF. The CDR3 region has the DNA TGTGCCAGCAGTGCTAGCTCTTCCTACAATGAGCAGTTCTTC.

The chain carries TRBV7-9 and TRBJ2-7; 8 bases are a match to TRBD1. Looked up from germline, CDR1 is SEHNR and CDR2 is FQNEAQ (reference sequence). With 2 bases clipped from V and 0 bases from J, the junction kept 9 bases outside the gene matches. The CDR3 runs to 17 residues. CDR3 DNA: TGTGCCAGCAGCTTATACTCAGGGGGCTATATCTCCTACGAGCAGTACTTC. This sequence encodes CASSLYSGGYISYEQYF.

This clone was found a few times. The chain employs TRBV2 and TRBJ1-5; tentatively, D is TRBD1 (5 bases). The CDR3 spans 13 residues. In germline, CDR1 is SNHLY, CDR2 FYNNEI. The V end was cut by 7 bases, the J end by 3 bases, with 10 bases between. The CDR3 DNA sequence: TGTGCCAGCACGACGGGACTCAATCAGCCCCAGCATTTT. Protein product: CASTTGLNQPQHF.